The next 22 T cell receptor beta chains were all read from a single sample in a study of shared clonotypes between healthy human individuals. Measured with immunoSEQ multiplex PCR; TCRdb has only the in-frame clones, and not every one. This sample yields approximately 1.5 million clones, of which approximately 98.5% are seen a single time; over 0.3% belongs to the top ten. Material for sequencing was naive CD4+ T cells sorted from blood. The subset was: CD45RA+ positively selected. The receptors were sampled from a man younger than 40 in good health.

A remark on this clone: Other DNA sequences in the sample encode the same CDR3. The chain recombines TRBV7-2 with TRBJ1-5; unclear D gene. CDR3 length equals 13 residues. Germline CDR1 reads SGHTA; CDR2 reads FQGNSA. The V end lost 1 base, the J end lost 6 bases, and 7 bases lay between the germline ends. This CDR3 is CASSLEVGQPQHF. DNA for the CDR3: TGTGCCAGCAGCTTAGAAGTCGGTCAGCCCCAGCATTTT. The full variable domain, its missing parts supplied by reference TRBV7-2 and TRBJ1-5, is GAGVSQSPSNKVTEKGKDVELRCDPISGHTALYWYRQSLGQGLEFLIYFQGNSAPDKSGLPSDRFSAERTGGSVSTLTIQRTQQEDSAVYLCASSLEVGQPQHFGDGTRLSIL.

The CDR3 nucleotides are TGTGCCAGCAGTGGAAGGGACGTTACCTACGAGCAGTACTTC. Translating it yields CASSGRDVTYEQYF. The chain carries TRBV6-1 and TRBJ2-7; perhaps D is TRBD1 or TRBD2 (5 bases each). The germline V gene encodes CDR1 MNHNS and CDR2 SASEGT. The length of the CDR3 is 14 residues. The V end was cut by 4 bases, the J end by 2 bases, with 12 bases between.

The V gene is TRBV7-2, the J gene TRBJ1-3; D is unresolved. Germline V gene sequence: CDR1 SGHTA, CDR2 FQGNSA. Trimming left V 5 bases short and J 0 bases short, with 8 bases between. The CDR3 sequence is 14 residues long. The CDR3 sequence: CASSTAPSGNTIYF. Here the CDR3 DNA reads TGTGCCAGCAGCACCGCCCCCTCTGGAAACACCATATATTTT. Filled out from reference TRBV7-2 and TRBJ1-3, the complete variable domain reads GAGVSQSPSNKVTEKGKDVELRCDPISGHTALYWYRQSLGQGLEFLIYFQGNSAPDKSGLPSDRFSAERTGGSVSTLTIQRTQQEDSAVYLCASSTAPSGNTIYFGEGSWLTVV.

This chain joins TRBV28 and TRBJ2-2, with TRBD2 identical over 10 bases. The germline V gene has CDR1 MDHEN and CDR2 SYDVKM. The CDR3 is made up of 17 amino acids. The ends lost 5 bases at V and 1 base at J; junction bases unmatched: 7. CDR3 loop: CASSGRAGGMNTGELFF. CDR3 sequence (DNA): TGTGCCAGCAGTGGTAGAGCGGGAGGGATGAACACCGGGGAGCTGTTTTTT.

The chain joins TRBV7-9 to TRBJ1-5; D remains unclear. The CDR3 extends over 15 amino acids. Germline CDR1 is SEHNR and CDR2 is FQNEAQ (reference sequence). Trimming removed 5 bases from V and 0 bases from J, with 11 bases in between. CDR3 bases: TGTGCCAGCAGCCGGGGAACAGATAGCAATCAGCCCCAGCATTTT. Amino acids: CASSRGTDSNQPQHF.

The chain recombines TRBV5-4 with TRBJ1-2, with a weak D call TRBD1 (6 bases). The CDR3 contains 13 residues. Trimming stripped 1 base from V and 5 bases from J, with 9 bases between. Looked up from germline, CDR1 is SGHNT and CDR2 is YYREEE (reference sequence). Here the CDR3 reads CASSLQGLYGYTF. The DNA of the CDR3 is TGTGCCAGCAGCTTGCAGGGGTTATATGGCTACACCTTC.

The J gene is TRBJ1-4, the V gene TRBV5-1, with D possibly matching TRBD1 (5 bases). The CDR3 length is 15 residues. Trimming removed 2 bases at V and 6 bases at J, with 14 bases between. Looked up from germline, CDR1 is SGHRS and CDR2 is YFSETQ. Written as DNA, the CDR3 is TGCGCCAGCAGCTTCTCGGGGGTAGGGGATGAAAAACTGTTTTTT. It specifies CASSFSGVGDEKLFF.

The rearrangement links TRBV29-1 to TRBJ2-7; 11 nucleotides agree with TRBD1. The CDR3 covers 13 residues. Germline V gene data show CDR1 as SQVTM and CDR2 as ANQGSEA. The junction had 4 bases not matched to a gene; V was cut back by 3 bases and J by 6 bases. CDR3 DNA: TGCAGCGTTGAGGACAGGGGGCTCGGCGAGCAGTACTTC. Protein product: CSVEDRGLGEQYF.

J is TRBJ2-5 and V is TRBV2; 12 positions agree with TRBD2. V trimming: 3 bases; J trimming: 5 bases; junction bases outside the gene matches: 13. CDR3 length equals 18 residues. CDR1 is SNHLY and CDR2 is FYNNEI in the germline V gene. This CDR3 is CASSDYVLAGGPGETQYF. The CDR3 bases are TGTGCCAGCAGTGACTACGTTCTAGCGGGAGGGCCGGGGGAGACCCAGTACTTC.

This rearrangement joins TRBV7-2 to TRBJ2-7; 7 bases map to TRBD2. The ends lost 5 bases at V and 2 bases at J; junction bases unmatched: 9. CDR3 size: 15 residues. Germline V gene sequence: CDR1 SGHTA, CDR2 FQGNSA. As DNA, the CDR3 is TGTGCCAGCAGCCGCTCGGGACTACAAACCTACGAGCAGTACTTC. Translation: CASSRSGLQTYEQYF. The variable domain in full, completed from reference TRBV7-2 and TRBJ2-7, reads GAGVSQSPSNKVTEKGKDVELRCDPISGHTALYWYRQSLGQGLEFLIYFQGNSAPDKSGLPSDRFSAERTGGSVSTLTIQRTQQEDSAVYLCASSRSGLQTYEQYFGPGTRLTVT.

This chain connects TRBV28 to TRBJ2-7; 10 positions match TRBD2. The CDR3 is 15 residues long. Germline CDR1 MDHEN, CDR2 SYDVKM. The trim removed 6 bases at V and 3 bases at J, leaving 8 bases unmatched. The CDR3 nucleotides are TGTGCCAGCAGAAAACCCGGGACTAGCGTCTACGAGCAGTACTTC. Protein product: CASRKPGTSVYEQYF.

The chain links TRBV5-1 to TRBJ2-3; 7 bases match TRBD2. V lost 7 bases to trimming and J lost 6 bases; unmatched junction nucleotides: 14. The CDR3 is made up of 15 amino acids. The germline gives CDR1 SGHRS, CDR2 YFSETQ. CDR3 sequence (DNA): TGCGCCAGCTCCTTGATGGGGGGAGGGCCGGATACGCAGTATTTT. Amino acid sequence: CASSLMGGGPDTQYF.

The chain carries TRBV18 and TRBJ2-7; maybe TRBD2 (6 bases). The CDR3 runs to 15 residues. The germline gives CDR1 KGHSH, CDR2 LQKENI. Trimming cost V 2 bases and J 3 bases, with 14 bases left between them. The DNA of the CDR3 is TGTGCCAGCTCACCAAGCGGACTAATAAACTACGAGCAGTACTTC. The encoded protein is CASSPSGLINYEQYF.

This rearrangement joins TRBV9 to TRBJ1-4, with a tentative D call TRBD1 (6 bases). Germline lookup yields CDR1 SGDLS and CDR2 YYNGEE. Trimming stripped 3 bases from V and 4 bases from J, with 13 bases between. The CDR3 contains 15 residues. The CDR3 region is CASSAFTGNNEKLFF. The DNA for the CDR3 is TGTGCCAGCAGCGCTTTCACAGGGAATAATGAAAAACTGTTTTTT.

The CDR3 region has the DNA TGTGCCAGCAGGAGTTTTTTCTTGGGGACTAGTGAGTTCTTC. The encoded protein is CASRSFFLGTSEFF. J is TRBJ2-1 and V is TRBV5-4; 8 bases agree with TRBD2. This CDR3 has 14 residues. V lost 5 bases, J lost 14 bases, and 15 bases stayed unmatched. The germline gives CDR1 SGHNT, CDR2 YYREEE (reference sequence).

The CDR3 DNA reads as TGTGCCACCAGCAGAGTAGGACAGCAAGAGACCCAGTACTTC. Protein sequence: CATSRVGQQETQYF. The chain combines TRBV15 with TRBJ2-5, with D possibly TRBD1 on 6 matching bases. V was clipped by 1 base and J by 2 bases, with 8 bases between them. The CDR3 sequence is 14 residues long. The germline gives CDR1 LNHNV, CDR2 YYDKDF (reference sequence).

This sequence joins TRBV5-1 and TRBJ2-5, with 11 bases that match TRBD2. This CDR3 contains 15 residues. The V gene end was trimmed by 4 bases and the J gene end by 5 bases; junction bases not matched to a gene: 7. Germline CDR1 reads SGHRS; CDR2 reads YFSETQ. The CDR3 region has the DNA TGCGCCAGCAGCCCCCTGACTAGCGGGACTGAGACCCAGTACTTC. Translation gives CASSPLTSGTETQYF.

The chain couples TRBV28 to TRBJ2-2; 13 bases map to TRBD2. The CDR3 is made up of 15 amino acids. Trimming removed 5 bases from V and 6 bases from J; junction bases left unmatched: 3. The germline gives CDR1 MDHEN, CDR2 SYDVKM. As DNA, the CDR3 is TGTGCCAGCAGTCTTACTAGCGGGAGGGCCGGGGAGCTGTTTTTT. It codes for CASSLTSGRAGELFF.

The chain employs TRBV5-4 and TRBJ2-3; perhaps D is TRBD1 or TRBD2 (5 bases each). Germline V lookup: CDR1 SGHNT, CDR2 YYREEE (reference sequence). The CDR3 runs to 15 residues. V was cut by 5 bases and J by 2 bases, with 15 bases left in between. The CDR3 nucleotides are TGTGCCAGCAGTTGGGACGGAATAACCACAGATACGCAGTATTTT. Its translation: CASSWDGITTDTQYF.

A remark on this clone: The same CDR3 is also encoded by other DNA sequences in this sample. The chain couples TRBV20-1 to TRBJ2-1; D is perhaps TRBD1 (7 bases). Germline V gene sequence: CDR1 DFQATT, CDR2 SNEGSKA (reference sequence). There are 11 residues in the CDR3. The ends were cut back, 6 bases at V and 7 bases at J, with 10 bases in the middle. CDR3 in DNA: TGCAGTGCCAGGGGGGTAAATGAGCAGTTCTTC. Encoded protein: CSARGVNEQFF.

V gene TRBV29-1 combines with J gene TRBJ2-5; TRBD2 matches 9 bases. The germline V gene has CDR1 SQVTM and CDR2 ANQGSEA. With 3 bases clipped from V and 2 bases from J, the junction kept 4 bases outside the gene matches. The CDR3 loop spans 14 amino acids. The DNA of the CDR3 is TGCAGCGTTGAGACTAGCGGCATACAAGAGACCCAGTACTTC. Its translation: CSVETSGIQETQYF. The whole variable domain, remainder taken from reference TRBV29-1 and TRBJ2-5, is SAVISQKPSRDICQRGTSLTIQCQVDSQVTMMFWYRQQPGQSLTLIATANQGSEATYESGFVIDKFPISRPNLTFSTLTVSNMSPEDSSIYLCSVETSGIQETQYFGPGTRLLVL.

The chain is built from TRBV5-1 and TRBJ2-7; D might be TRBD1 or TRBD2, each matching 6 bases. Germline V gene data show CDR1 as SGHRS and CDR2 as YFSETQ. V was cut by 4 bases and J by 5 bases, with 22 bases left in between. The CDR3 sequence is 16 residues long. CDR3 nucleotide sequence: TGCGCCAGCAGCCCGGGGGCAGGTCGAATCACTGACGAGCAGTACTTC. Translating it yields CASSPGAGRITDEQYF.